The next 8 T cell receptor beta chains were all read from a single sample in a study of cytomegalovirus exposure and HLA in healthy donors. PCR primers comprised 60 Vbeta and 13 Jbeta primers. Generated by immunoSEQ multiplex PCR, the TCRdb table keeps only in-frame clones and is missing some. Of some 85,000 clones listed, around three quarters were seen once; the top ten hold roughly 3%. Sequencing was performed on PBMCs. The receptor set was obtained from a man aged 40-50 years in good health and CMV-seronegative.

V is TRBV6-5 and J is TRBJ1-2, with a weak D call TRBD1 (6 bases). Germline V gives CDR1 MNHEY, CDR2 SVGAGI. The CDR3 length is 15 residues. Trimming cost V 2 bases and J 3 bases, with 13 bases left between them. CDR3 in DNA: TGTGCCAGCAGTTACGGACGGGGGGCTGACTATGGCTACACCTTC. It yields the protein CASSYGRGADYGYTF.

The chain recombines TRBV19 with TRBJ1-5; no clear D. This CDR3 comprises 12 residues. Germline values: CDR1 LNHDA, CDR2 SQIVND (reference sequence). V lost 4 bases and J lost 6, with 7 bases in between. CDR3 loop: CASSTGGQPQHF. The CDR3 bases are TGTGCCAGTAGTACCGGTGGTCAGCCCCAGCATTTT. Full variable domain (rest looked up from reference TRBV19 and TRBJ1-5): DGGITQSPKYLFRKEGQNVTLSCEQNLNHDAMYWYRQDPGQGLRLIYYSQIVNDFQKGDIAEGYSVSREKKESFPLTVTSAQKNPTAFYLCASSTGGQPQHFGDGTRLSIL.

The gene calls are TRBV20-1 and TRBJ1-1, with D unclear. This CDR3 has 10 amino acids. V lost 0 bases and J 11 bases, leaving 7 bases between the germline ends. Germline CDR1 and CDR2: DFQATT and SNEGSKA (reference sequence). This chain's CDR3 is CSAREGRAFF. DNA for the CDR3: TGCAGTGCTAGAGAGGGCCGGGCTTTCTTT.

This clone was counted once. The gene calls are TRBV19 and TRBJ1-5; TRBD1 matches at 10 bases. This CDR3 contains 16 residues. CDR1 and CDR2 (germline): LNHDA, SQIVND (reference sequence). J gave up 0 bases and V 6 bases, and 5 bases lay outside the gene matches. The chain's CDR3 is CASSSTGGYSNQPQHF. In nucleotides, the CDR3 is TGTGCCAGTAGCTCGACAGGGGGCTATAGCAATCAGCCCCAGCATTTT.

This chain links TRBV19 with TRBJ1-6; 8 nucleotides line up with TRBD1. The CDR3 consists of 15 residues. The V gene's germline CDR1 is LNHDA and CDR2 SQIVND (reference sequence). J was trimmed by 7 bases and V by 1 base; bases with no gene match: 3. The CDR3 loop reads CASSIAWTGNSPLHF. CDR3 coding DNA: TGTGCCAGTAGTATAGCATGGACAGGGAATTCACCCCTCCACTTT.

The chain links TRBV27 to TRBJ2-7; a possible D gene is TRBD1 (5 bases). The germline V and J ends were trimmed by 0 bases and 9 bases, with 6 bases remaining between them. Germline V gene sequence: CDR1 MNHEY, CDR2 SMNVEV (reference sequence). The CDR3 is 11 amino acids. The CDR3 loop reads CASSLSGAQYF. The CDR3 coding sequence is TGTGCCAGCAGTTTATCAGGGGCGCAGTACTTC.

The rearrangement joins TRBV5-6 to TRBJ1-5; D unresolved. CDR3 length equals 14 residues. The germline V gene encodes CDR1 SGHDT and CDR2 YYEEEE. The V end lost 0 bases, the J end lost 4 bases, and 8 bases lay between the germline ends. CDR3 residues: CASSLDTRNQPQHF. For the CDR3, the DNA is TGTGCCAGCAGCTTGGACACGAGGAATCAGCCCCAGCATTTT. The whole variable domain, filled in from reference TRBV5-6 and TRBJ1-5, reads DAGVTQSPTHLIKTRGQQVTLRCSPKSGHDTVSWYQQALGQGPQFIFQYYEEEERQRGNFPDRFSGHQFPNYSSELNVNALLLGDSALYLCASSLDTRNQPQHFGDGTRLSIL.

The V call is TRBV27, the J call TRBJ2-7, with 10 bases fitting TRBD1. V shed 6 bases, J shed 6 bases, and the junction held 17 bases outside the gene matches. This CDR3 is built from 17 residues. Germline V gene sequence: CDR1 MNHEY, CDR2 SMNVEV (reference sequence). The CDR3 region has the DNA TGTGCCAGCAGCTCCTTTGGATCCCGGGACAGGGGTCGCGAGCAGTACTTC. Its protein product is CASSSFGSRDRGREQYF.